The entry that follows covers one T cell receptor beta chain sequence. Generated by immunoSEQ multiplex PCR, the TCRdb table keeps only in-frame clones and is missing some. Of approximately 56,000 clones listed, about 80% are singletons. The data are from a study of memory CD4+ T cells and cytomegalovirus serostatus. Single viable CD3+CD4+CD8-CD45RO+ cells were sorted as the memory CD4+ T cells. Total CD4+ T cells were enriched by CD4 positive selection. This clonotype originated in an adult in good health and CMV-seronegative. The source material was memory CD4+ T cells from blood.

The CDR3 region is CASSLDVRTQETQYF. The CDR3, as DNA: TGTGCCAGCAGCTTAGATGTGCGGACTCAAGAGACCCAGTACTTC. This chain connects TRBV7-2 to TRBJ2-5, with D possibly being TRBD2 (5 bases). The V end was cut by 1 base, the J end by 2 bases, with 11 bases between. The CDR3 is 15 residues long. Germline V gives CDR1 SGHTA, CDR2 FQGNSA.